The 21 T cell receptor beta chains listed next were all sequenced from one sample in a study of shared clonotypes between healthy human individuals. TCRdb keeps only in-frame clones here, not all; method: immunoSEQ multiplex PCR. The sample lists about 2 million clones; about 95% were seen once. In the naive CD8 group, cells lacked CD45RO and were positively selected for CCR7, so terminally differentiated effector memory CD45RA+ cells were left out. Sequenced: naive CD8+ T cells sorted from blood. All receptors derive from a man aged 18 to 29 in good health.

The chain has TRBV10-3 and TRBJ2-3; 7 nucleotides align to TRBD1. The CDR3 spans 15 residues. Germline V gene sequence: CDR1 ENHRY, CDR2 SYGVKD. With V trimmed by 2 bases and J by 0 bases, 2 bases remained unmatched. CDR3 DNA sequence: TGTGCCATCAGTGAGGACAGGGCCAGCACAGATACGCAGTATTTT. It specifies CAISEDRASTDTQYF.

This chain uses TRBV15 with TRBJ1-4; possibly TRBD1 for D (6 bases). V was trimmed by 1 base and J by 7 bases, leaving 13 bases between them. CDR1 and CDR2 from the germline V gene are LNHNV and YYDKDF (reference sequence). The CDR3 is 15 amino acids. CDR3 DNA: TGTGCCACCAGCAGAGTCCAGTTAGGGGGTGAAAAACTGTTTTTT. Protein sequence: CATSRVQLGGEKLFF.

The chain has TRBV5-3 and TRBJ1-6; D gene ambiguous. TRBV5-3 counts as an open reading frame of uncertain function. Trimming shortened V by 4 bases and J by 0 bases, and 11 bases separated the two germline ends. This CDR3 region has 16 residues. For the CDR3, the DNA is TGTGCCAGAAGCCCCAGAGGGAGCTCCTATAATTCACCCCTCCACTTT. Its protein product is CARSPRGSSYNSPLHF.

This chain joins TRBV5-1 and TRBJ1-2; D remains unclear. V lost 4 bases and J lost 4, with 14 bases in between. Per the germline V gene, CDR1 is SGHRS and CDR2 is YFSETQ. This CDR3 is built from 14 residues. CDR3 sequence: CASSAMFLSYGYTF. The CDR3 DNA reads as TGCGCCAGCAGCGCAATGTTCCTGTCCTATGGCTACACCTTC.

CDR3 sequence reads: CASSLAAGLLLYNEQFF. As DNA, the CDR3 is TGTGCCAGCAGCTTGGCAGCGGGGCTCTTGCTTTACAATGAGCAGTTCTTC. The rearrangement links TRBV5-6 to TRBJ2-1; 7 bases map to TRBD2. CDR1 is SGHDT and CDR2 is YYEEEE in the germline V gene. The CDR3 is 17 residues long. Trimming removed 0 bases from V and 4 bases from J; junction bases left unmatched: 10.

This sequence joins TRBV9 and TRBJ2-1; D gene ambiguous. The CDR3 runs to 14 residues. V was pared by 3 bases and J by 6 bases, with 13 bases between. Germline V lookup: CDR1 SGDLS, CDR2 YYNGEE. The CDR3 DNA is TGTGCCAGCAGCGCCTCAATAGGGTCCAATGAGCAGTTCTTC. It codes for CASSASIGSNEQFF.

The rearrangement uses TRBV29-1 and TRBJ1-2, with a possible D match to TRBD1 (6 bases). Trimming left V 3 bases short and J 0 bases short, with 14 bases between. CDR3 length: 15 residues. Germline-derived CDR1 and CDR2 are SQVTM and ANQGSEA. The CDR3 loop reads CSVETSGVTNYGYTF. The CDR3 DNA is TGCAGCGTTGAGACCTCAGGGGTTACTAACTATGGCTACACCTTC.

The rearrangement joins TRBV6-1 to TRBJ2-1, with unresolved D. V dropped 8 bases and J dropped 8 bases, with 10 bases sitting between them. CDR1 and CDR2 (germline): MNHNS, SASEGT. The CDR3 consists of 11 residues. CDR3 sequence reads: CASPSPHEQFF. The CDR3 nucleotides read TGTGCCAGCCCATCCCCCCATGAGCAGTTCTTC.

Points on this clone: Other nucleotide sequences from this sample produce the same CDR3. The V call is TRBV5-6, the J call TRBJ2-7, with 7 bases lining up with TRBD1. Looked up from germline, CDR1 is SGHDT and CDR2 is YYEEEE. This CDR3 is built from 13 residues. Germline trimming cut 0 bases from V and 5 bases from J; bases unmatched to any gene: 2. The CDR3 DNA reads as TGTGCCAGCAGCTTGGGACAGGGAGACGAGCAGTACTTC. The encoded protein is CASSLGQGDEQYF.

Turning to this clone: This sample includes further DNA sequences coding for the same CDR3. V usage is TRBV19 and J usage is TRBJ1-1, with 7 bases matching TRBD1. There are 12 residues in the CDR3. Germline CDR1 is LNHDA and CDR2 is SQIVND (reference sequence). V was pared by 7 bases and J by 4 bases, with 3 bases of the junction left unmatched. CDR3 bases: TGTGCCAGTACTACAGGGGCCACTGAAGCTTTCTTT. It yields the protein CASTTGATEAFF.

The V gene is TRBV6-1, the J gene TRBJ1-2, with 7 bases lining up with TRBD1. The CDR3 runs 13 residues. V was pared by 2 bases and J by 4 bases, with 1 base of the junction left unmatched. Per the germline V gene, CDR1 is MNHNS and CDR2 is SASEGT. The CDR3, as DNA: TGTGCCAGCAGTGAATGGGACAGCTATGGCTACACCTTC. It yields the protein CASSEWDSYGYTF.

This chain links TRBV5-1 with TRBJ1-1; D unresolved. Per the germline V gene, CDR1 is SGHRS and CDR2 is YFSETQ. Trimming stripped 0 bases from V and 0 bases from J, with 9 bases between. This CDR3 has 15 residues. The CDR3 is CASSLARSLNTEAFF. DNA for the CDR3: TGCGCCAGCAGCTTGGCCCGCAGCCTGAACACTGAAGCTTTCTTT.

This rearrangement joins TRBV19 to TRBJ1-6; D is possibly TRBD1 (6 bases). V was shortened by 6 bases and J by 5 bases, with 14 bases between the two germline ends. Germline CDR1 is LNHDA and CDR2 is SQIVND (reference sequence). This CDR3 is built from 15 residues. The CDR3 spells CASSRTAPDNSPLHF. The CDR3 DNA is TGTGCCAGTAGCCGGACAGCACCGGATAATTCACCCCTCCACTTT.

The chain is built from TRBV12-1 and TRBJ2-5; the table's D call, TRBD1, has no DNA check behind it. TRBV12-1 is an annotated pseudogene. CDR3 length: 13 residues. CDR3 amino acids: CASSPQGQETQYF. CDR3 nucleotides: TGTGCCAGCAGCCCCCAGGGGCAAGAGACCCAGTACTTC.

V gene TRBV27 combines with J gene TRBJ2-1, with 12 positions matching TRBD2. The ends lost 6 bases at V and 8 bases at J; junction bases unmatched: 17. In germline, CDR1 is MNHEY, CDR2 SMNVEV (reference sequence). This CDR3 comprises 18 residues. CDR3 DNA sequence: TGTGCCAGCAGCATGGGGTCTAGCGGGGGGGCCATTTATGATGAGCAGTTCTTC. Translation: CASSMGSSGGAIYDEQFF.

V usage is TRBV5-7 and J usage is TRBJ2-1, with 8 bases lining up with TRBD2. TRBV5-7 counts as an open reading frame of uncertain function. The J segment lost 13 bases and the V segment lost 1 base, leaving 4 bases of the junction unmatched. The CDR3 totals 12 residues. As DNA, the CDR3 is TGTGCCAGCAGCTTGTCCGGGACTAGACAGTTCTTC. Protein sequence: CASSLSGTRQFF.

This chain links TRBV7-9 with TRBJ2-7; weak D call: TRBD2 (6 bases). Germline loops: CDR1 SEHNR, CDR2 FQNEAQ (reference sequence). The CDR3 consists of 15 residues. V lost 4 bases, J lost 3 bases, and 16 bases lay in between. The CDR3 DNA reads TGTGCCAGCAGCTCGTCGACTAGATCGCTCTACGAGCAGTACTTC. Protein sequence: CASSSSTRSLYEQYF.

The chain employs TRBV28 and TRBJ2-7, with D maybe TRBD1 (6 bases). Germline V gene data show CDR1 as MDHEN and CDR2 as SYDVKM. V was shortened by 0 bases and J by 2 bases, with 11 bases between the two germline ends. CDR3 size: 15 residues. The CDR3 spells CASSLWTGCAYEQYF. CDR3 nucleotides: TGTGCCAGCAGTTTATGGACAGGCTGCGCCTACGAGCAGTACTTC. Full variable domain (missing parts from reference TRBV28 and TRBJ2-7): DVKVTQSSRYLVKRTGEKVFLECVQDMDHENMFWYRQDPGLGLRLIYFSYDVKMKEKGDIPEGYSVSREKKERFSLILESASTNQTSMYLCASSLWTGCAYEQYFGPGTRLTVT.

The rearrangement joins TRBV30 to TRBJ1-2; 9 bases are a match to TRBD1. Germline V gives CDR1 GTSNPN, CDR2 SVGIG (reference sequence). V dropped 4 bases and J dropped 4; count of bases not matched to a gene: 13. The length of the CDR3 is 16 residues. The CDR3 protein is CAWTRPGQGFPYGYTF. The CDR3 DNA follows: TGTGCCTGGACTAGACCGGGACAGGGTTTCCCCTATGGCTACACCTTC. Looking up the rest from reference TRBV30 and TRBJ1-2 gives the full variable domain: SQTIHQWPATLVQPVGSPLSLECTVEGTSNPNLYWYRQAAGRGLQLLFYSVGIGQISSEVPQNLSASRPQDRQFILSSKKLLLSDSGFYLCAWTRPGQGFPYGYTFGSGTRLTVV.

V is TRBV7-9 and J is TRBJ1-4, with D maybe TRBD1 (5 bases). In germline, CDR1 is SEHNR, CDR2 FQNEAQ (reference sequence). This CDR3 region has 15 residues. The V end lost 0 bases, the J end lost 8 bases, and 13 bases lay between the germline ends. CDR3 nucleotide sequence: TGTGCCAGCAGCTTAGCCCAGGGTTTGAAGGAAAAACTGTTTTTT. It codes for CASSLAQGLKEKLFF.

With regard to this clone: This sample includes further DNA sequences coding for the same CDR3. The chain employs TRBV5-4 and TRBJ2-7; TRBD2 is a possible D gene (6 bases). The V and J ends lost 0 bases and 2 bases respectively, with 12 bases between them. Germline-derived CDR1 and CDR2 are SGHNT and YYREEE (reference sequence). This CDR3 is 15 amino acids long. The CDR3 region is CASSLGRGLTYEQYF. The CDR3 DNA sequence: TGTGCCAGCAGCTTGGGTCGGGGACTTACCTACGAGCAGTACTTC. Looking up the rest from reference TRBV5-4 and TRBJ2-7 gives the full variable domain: ETGVTQSPTHLIKTRGQQVTLRCSSQSGHNTVSWYQQALGQGPQFIFQYYREEENGRGNFPPRFSGLQFPNYSSELNVNALELDDSALYLCASSLGRGLTYEQYFGPGTRLTVT.